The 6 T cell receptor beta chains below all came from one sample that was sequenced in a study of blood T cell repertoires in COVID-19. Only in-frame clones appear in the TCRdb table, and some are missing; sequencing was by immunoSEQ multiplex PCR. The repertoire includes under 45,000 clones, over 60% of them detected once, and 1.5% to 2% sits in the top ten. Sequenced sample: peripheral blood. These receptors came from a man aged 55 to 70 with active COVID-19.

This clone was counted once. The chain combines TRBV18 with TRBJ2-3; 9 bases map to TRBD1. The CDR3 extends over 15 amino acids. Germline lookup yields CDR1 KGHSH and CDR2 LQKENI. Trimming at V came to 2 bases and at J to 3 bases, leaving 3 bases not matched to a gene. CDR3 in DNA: TGTGCCAGCTCACCATACAGGGGGCGTACAGATACGCAGTATTTT. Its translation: CASSPYRGRTDTQYF.

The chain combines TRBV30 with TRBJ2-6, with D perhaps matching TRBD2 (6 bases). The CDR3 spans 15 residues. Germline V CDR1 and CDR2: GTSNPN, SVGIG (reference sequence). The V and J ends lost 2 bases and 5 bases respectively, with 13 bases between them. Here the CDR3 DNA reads TGTGCCTGGAGTCCCCTCAGGGACTGGGCCAACGTCCTGACTTTC. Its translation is CAWSPLRDWANVLTF.

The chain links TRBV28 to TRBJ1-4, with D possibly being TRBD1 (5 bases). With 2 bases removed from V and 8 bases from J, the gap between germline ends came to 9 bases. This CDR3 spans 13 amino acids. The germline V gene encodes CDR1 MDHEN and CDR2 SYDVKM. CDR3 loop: CASSLGGEEKLFF. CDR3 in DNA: TGTGCCAGCAGTTTAGGGGGGGAAGAAAAACTGTTTTTT. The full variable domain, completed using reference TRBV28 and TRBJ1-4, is DVKVTQSSRYLVKRTGEKVFLECVQDMDHENMFWYRQDPGLGLRLIYFSYDVKMKEKGDIPEGYSVSREKKERFSLILESASTNQTSMYLCASSLGGEEKLFFGSGTQLSVL.

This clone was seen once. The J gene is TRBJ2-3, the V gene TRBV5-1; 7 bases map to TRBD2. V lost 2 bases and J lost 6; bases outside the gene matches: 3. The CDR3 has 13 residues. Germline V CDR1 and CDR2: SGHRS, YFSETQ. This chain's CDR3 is CASSFGTKDTQYF. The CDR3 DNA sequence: TGCGCCAGCAGCTTCGGGACTAAGGATACGCAGTATTTT.

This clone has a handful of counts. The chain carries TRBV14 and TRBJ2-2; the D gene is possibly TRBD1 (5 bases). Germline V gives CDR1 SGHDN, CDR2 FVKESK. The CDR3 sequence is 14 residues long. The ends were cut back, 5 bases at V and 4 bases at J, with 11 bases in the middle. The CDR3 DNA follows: TGTGCCAGCAGCTGGGGCTCAAGCACCGGGGAGCTGTTTTTT. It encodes CASSWGSSTGELFF.

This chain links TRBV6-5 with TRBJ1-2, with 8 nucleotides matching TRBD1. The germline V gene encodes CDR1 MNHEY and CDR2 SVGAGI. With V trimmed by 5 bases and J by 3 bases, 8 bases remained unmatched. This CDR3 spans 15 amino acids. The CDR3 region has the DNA TGTGCCAGCAGTCAGCCGGGACAGGCGCACTATGGCTACACCTTC. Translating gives CASSQPGQAHYGYTF.